This TCR beta chain was found in a study of T cell repertoires in cytomegalovirus infection. The overall study: Researchers turned to recently identified HLA-C-restricted CMV epitopes as well as well-studied HLA-B-restricted ones. Public TCR beta signatures marked donors with CMV infection and the matching HLA.

Study results and limitations: Within the response measured ex vivo, HLA-C-restricted CMV-specific TCR beta clonotypes were dominant.

Trimming cost V 4 bases and J 4 bases, with 9 bases left between them. In germline, CDR1 is SGHTA, CDR2 FQGNSA. The CDR3 length is 13 residues. This clonotype was detected a few times. As yet, its antigen is unknown. MiXCR was run by TCRdb on the reads, yielding one entry per CDR3 protein. The sample contains some 500,000 distinct CDR3 sequences, 30% to 40% of which appear only once. The clonotype originates from a human donor in good health (CMV status not recorded). Some clones in this sample may be carry-over from other donors' samples. V gene TRBV7-2 combines with J gene TRBJ2-3, with a tentative D call TRBD1 (6 bases). Material: cultured PBMCs, obtained from culture after CMV antigen stimulation. CDR3 sequence reads: CASSWTVPDTQYF. CDR3 DNA sequence: TGTGCCAGCAGCTGGACAGTCCCAGATACGCAGTATTTT.